The entry below describes one T cell receptor beta chain. Its antigen is not known. One heparinised draw, averaging approximately 120 mL, was taken per donor. This CDR3 region has 15 residues. V dropped 6 bases and J dropped 4 bases, with 16 bases sitting between them. In germline, CDR1 is LGHNA, CDR2 YSLEER. The investigators reverse transcribed all of the isolated RNA, so they sequenced expressed TCRB transcripts. TCRdb's table, derived via immunoSEQ multiplex PCR, lists solely in-frame clones and lacks some. The sample shows about 400,000 clones, around an eighth of them seen only once. This specimen belongs to a study of beta chain features in type 1 diabetes. Whole-study results and caveats: Researchers report that Type 1 diabetes patients had moderately but significantly shorter TCRB CDR3s across all four CD4+ subsets. For patients, the naive, central memory and Treg TCRB repertoires appeared more alike than for healthy donors.

Sequencing was done on a sample of naive CD4+ T cells from blood. The gene calls are TRBV4-3 and TRBJ2-1; the D is unclear. The TCR was taken from a woman aged 18-30 years with type 1 diabetes. The CDR3 DNA is TGCGCCAGCAGTCCGCTAACGGCGGAGTACAATGAGCAGTTCTTC. It codes for CASSPLTAEYNEQFF.